This section outlines one T cell receptor beta chain sequence together with its context. What it recognizes is unknown. This entry comes from a study of T-cell memory formation after mild COVID-19. The germline V and J ends were trimmed by 6 bases and 8 bases, with 19 bases remaining between them. The V gene's germline CDR1 is MNHEY and CDR2 SVGAGI. The CDR3 contains 15 residues. Study-wide results and caveats: Specificity for SARS-CoV-2 was not confirmed among the second-wave clones peaking on day 37.

TCRdb re-called the 5' RACE reads through MiXCR, storing one row per CDR3 protein. Found here are some 340,000 distinct CDR3 sequences, 13% of them singletons; the top ten hold over 20%. This TCR derives from a young man who had mild COVID-19 (a few samples of this study predate the infection). Cell type and time point are not known. V usage is TRBV6-5 and J usage is TRBJ1-4, with D possibly TRBD1 on 5 matching bases. Source material: PBMCs or a T cell subset sorted from them (not recorded which). Here the CDR3 DNA reads TGTGCCAGCAGCAAACTCGGGACCCTCGGGGAAAAACTGTTTTTT. Protein product: CASSKLGTLGEKLFF.